These 24 T cell receptor beta chains came from one sample sequenced in a study of blood T cell repertoires in COVID-19. Repertoires were generated with immunoSEQ multiplex PCR, while TCRdb's copy carries only in-frame clones and drops some. Of a few hundred thousand clones listed, about nine tenths are singletons. Sequences were obtained from peripheral blood. The receptor source for this set is a woman aged 60-75 years with acute or convalescent COVID-19.

The CDR3 is CAWSGRGLGGYTF. CDR3 DNA: TGTGCCTGGAGTGGCAGGGGGCTGGGGGGCTACACCTTC. This sequence joins TRBV30 and TRBJ1-2; 8 bases fit TRBD1. This CDR3 has 13 amino acids. In germline, CDR1 is GTSNPN, CDR2 SVGIG (reference sequence). V lost 1 base to trimming and J lost 8 bases; unmatched junction nucleotides: 6. The variable domain in full, with the rest retrieved from reference TRBV30 and TRBJ1-2, is SQTIHQWPATLVQPVGSPLSLECTVEGTSNPNLYWYRQAAGRGLQLLFYSVGIGQISSEVPQNLSASRPQDRQFILSSKKLLLSDSGFYLCAWSGRGLGGYTFGSGTRLTVV.

This clone was seen only once. This sequence joins TRBV7-9 and TRBJ1-1; D is uncertain. There are 13 residues in the CDR3. V lost 1 base and J 5 bases, leaving 8 bases between the germline ends. Per germline, CDR1 SEHNR and CDR2 FQNEAQ (reference sequence). CDR3 loop: CASSLEPETEAFF. The CDR3 region has the DNA TGTGCCAGCAGCTTAGAACCAGAAACTGAAGCTTTCTTT.

The chain combines TRBV29-1 with TRBJ2-5; 7 bases are a match to TRBD1. CDR1 is SQVTM and CDR2 is ANQGSEA in the germline V gene. V lost 3 bases, J lost 4 bases, and 5 bases stayed unmatched. The CDR3 runs 13 residues. The CDR3 here is CSVDLAGGETQYF. The CDR3 nucleotides are TGCAGCGTTGACTTGGCAGGGGGAGAGACCCAGTACTTC. Using reference TRBV29-1 and TRBJ2-5 for the parts outside the CDR3, the full variable domain is SAVISQKPSRDICQRGTSLTIQCQVDSQVTMMFWYRQQPGQSLTLIATANQGSEATYESGFVIDKFPISRPNLTFSTLTVSNMSPEDSSIYLCSVDLAGGETQYFGPGTRLLVL.

V gene TRBV24-1 combines with J gene TRBJ1-6; D might be TRBD1 (5 bases). The CDR3 is 16 amino acids. V lost 2 bases and J 7 bases, leaving 14 bases between the germline ends. Germline V lookup: CDR1 KGHDR, CDR2 SFDVKD. The CDR3 DNA sequence: TGTGCCACCAGTGATTCCAAGACAGTCCCCAATTCACCCCTCCACTTT. Translating it yields CATSDSKTVPNSPLHF.

As DNA, the CDR3 is TGTGCTAGTGGTTCCCGGGCGGGTCCGCCCTACGAGCAGTACTTC. This encodes CASGSRAGPPYEQYF. The J gene is TRBJ2-7, the V gene TRBV12-5; D is possibly TRBD2 (5 bases). The CDR3 has 15 amino acids. V was trimmed by 4 bases and J by 2 bases, leaving 15 bases between them. CDR1 and CDR2 (germline): LGHNT, FRNRAP.

The chain is built from TRBV11-2 and TRBJ2-2; tentative D call: TRBD1 (6 bases). The CDR3 runs to 16 residues. Germline assignment: CDR1 SGHAT and CDR2 FQNNGV. Trimming removed 5 bases from V and 1 base from J, with 14 bases in between. CDR3 sequence: CASSLDRWRNTGELFF. CDR3 DNA: TGTGCCAGCAGCCTCGACAGGTGGAGGAACACCGGGGAGCTGTTTTTT.

CDR3 sequence: CASSLGDRVPDTQYF. The CDR3 nucleotides are TGTGCCAGCAGCCTAGGGGACAGGGTCCCAGATACGCAGTATTTT. This chain links TRBV7-9 with TRBJ2-3; TRBD1 matches 9 bases. Germline assignment: CDR1 SEHNR and CDR2 FQNEAQ (reference sequence). V shed 5 bases and J 4 bases; nucleotides not matched to a gene: 7. The CDR3 is made up of 15 amino acids.

The rearrangement uses TRBV27 and TRBJ2-1; 7 nucleotides agree with TRBD1. In germline, CDR1 is MNHEY, CDR2 SMNVEV (reference sequence). V lost 6 bases to trimming and J lost 7 bases; unmatched junction nucleotides: 12. This CDR3 has 15 residues. CDR3 sequence reads: CASSSIRDSENEQFF. CDR3 in DNA: TGTGCCAGCAGCTCAATCCGGGACAGCGAGAATGAGCAGTTCTTC.

The chain joins TRBV19 to TRBJ2-7; 9 bases line up with TRBD1. The germline gives CDR1 LNHDA, CDR2 SQIVND (reference sequence). This CDR3 is built from 16 residues. V was clipped by 5 bases and J by 2 bases; unmatched bases: 10. The CDR3 bases are TGTGCCAGTAGTGGAACCCGGGACAGGGCTCCCTACGAGCAGTACTTC. Translating it yields CASSGTRDRAPYEQYF.

The chain recombines TRBV2 with TRBJ1-5; 8 bases agree with TRBD1. CDR1 is SNHLY, CDR2 FYNNEI, per germline. This CDR3 is built from 14 residues. Trimming cost V 8 bases and J 6 bases; bases outside gene matches: 9. The CDR3 bases are TGTGCCAGCTCCCGAGACAGGGGATTTCAGCCCCAGCATTTT. Protein: CASSRDRGFQPQHF.

The chain employs TRBV19 and TRBJ1-2, with no clear D. This CDR3 region has 15 residues. The ends were cut back, 3 bases at V and 4 bases at J, with 15 bases in the middle. Per germline, CDR1 LNHDA and CDR2 SQIVND (reference sequence). In nucleotides, the CDR3 is TGTGCCAGTAGTATTGAGGCAGCCTTGGTCTATGGCTACACCTTC. It translates to CASSIEAALVYGYTF.

The rearrangement uses TRBV18 and TRBJ2-2, with D tentatively TRBD1 (5 bases). This CDR3 contains 16 residues. Germline V gene data show CDR1 as KGHSH and CDR2 as LQKENI. V gave up 6 bases and J gave up 1 base, with 15 bases separating them. The DNA of the CDR3 is TGTGCCAGCTCTCCTGGTCCCGGACAGAACACCGGGGAGCTGTTTTTT. Encoded protein: CASSPGPGQNTGELFF.

V gene TRBV6-5 combines with J gene TRBJ2-7, with a weak D call TRBD2 (6 bases). The V gene's germline CDR1 is MNHEY and CDR2 SVGAGI. The CDR3 totals 13 residues. Trimming left V 5 bases short and J 2 bases short, with 10 bases between. CDR3 residues: CASSLAQAYEQYF. The CDR3 coding sequence is TGTGCCAGCAGTCTAGCGCAGGCCTACGAGCAGTACTTC.

The J gene is TRBJ1-1, the V gene TRBV18; the match to TRBD1 covers 9 bases. The CDR3 extends over 15 amino acids. Germline CDR1 KGHSH, CDR2 LQKENI. The V and J ends lost 3 bases and 5 bases, in that order; junction bases with no gene match: 7. The CDR3 region has the DNA TGTGCCAGCTCACCGGCACTGGACAGGGGAACTGAAGCTTTCTTT. Its translation: CASSPALDRGTEAFF.

This chain's CDR3 is CASSDQGMASPLHF. CDR3 nucleotide sequence: TGTGCCAGCAGTGATCAGGGAATGGCCTCACCCCTCCACTTT. The chain combines TRBV6-1 with TRBJ1-6, with D possibly matching TRBD1 (5 bases). The CDR3 is made up of 14 amino acids. Germline assignment: CDR1 MNHNS and CDR2 SASEGT. V lost 3 bases, J lost 10 bases, and 13 bases lay in between.

This clone is a singleton in its sample. Written as DNA, the CDR3 is TGTGCCACCAGCAGAGAAACGAGCGCAGGGGCCTACAATGAGCAGTTCTTC. Translation gives CATSRETSAGAYNEQFF. This chain connects TRBV15 to TRBJ2-1; weak D call: TRBD1 (6 bases). This CDR3 comprises 17 residues. From germline, CDR1 is LNHNV and CDR2 YYDKDF (reference sequence). The V and J ends lost 0 bases and 2 bases respectively, with 14 bases between them.

The V call is TRBV27, the J call TRBJ1-2; D may be TRBD1 (5 bases). CDR3 size: 16 residues. The germline V and J ends were trimmed by 6 bases and 5 bases, with 22 bases remaining between them. The V gene's germline CDR1 is MNHEY and CDR2 SMNVEV (reference sequence). DNA for the CDR3: TGTGCCAGCAGACCATCCCCGGGCAGGGTCGATTATGGCTACACCTTC. This sequence encodes CASRPSPGRVDYGYTF.

This sequence joins TRBV6-2 or TRBV6-3 and TRBJ1-1; 8 bases agree with TRBD1. The V segment lost 5 bases and the J segment 2 bases; nucleotides outside the gene matches: 19. Germline V gene lookup returns CDR1 MNHEY and CDR2 SVGEGT. The CDR3 runs 19 residues. In DNA form, the CDR3 reads TGTGCCAGCAGTGACCCTCGAAGAGGACCAGGACAGGGAAACACTGAAGCTTTCTTT. It yields the protein CASSDPRRGPGQGNTEAFF.

The chain couples TRBV19 to TRBJ2-6; 8 nucleotides align to TRBD1. This CDR3 has 16 residues. V trimming: 6 bases; J trimming: 1 base; junction bases outside the gene matches: 5. In germline, CDR1 is LNHDA, CDR2 SQIVND (reference sequence). CDR3 amino acids: CASSDRGRSGANVLTF. CDR3 sequence (DNA): TGTGCCAGTAGCGACAGGGGCAGGTCTGGGGCCAACGTCCTGACTTTC.

The chain is built from TRBV6-6 and TRBJ2-3; TRBD1 matches 7 bases. This CDR3 has 16 amino acids. Germline V CDR1 and CDR2: MNHNY, SVGAGI (reference sequence). The junction had 11 bases not matched to a gene; V was cut back by 6 bases and J by 2 bases. CDR3 sequence (DNA): TGTGCCAGCAGCCAAGTTCCGGGACAGCCCACAGATACGCAGTATTTT. Its protein product is CASSQVPGQPTDTQYF.

The chain carries TRBV6-6 and TRBJ2-3; D may be TRBD2 (6 bases). The CDR3 contains 14 residues. In germline, CDR1 is MNHNY, CDR2 SVGAGI (reference sequence). V dropped 5 bases and J dropped 5 bases, with 14 bases sitting between them. CDR3 DNA sequence: TGTGCCAGCAGTCAGACTCTCGGGGGAGATACGCAGTATTTT. As protein: CASSQTLGGDTQYF.

The chain uses TRBV20-1 and TRBJ1-2, with 9 bases fitting TRBD1. In germline, CDR1 is DFQATT, CDR2 SNEGSKA (reference sequence). V was pared by 3 bases and J by 1 base, with 9 bases of the junction left unmatched. This CDR3 contains 16 residues. CDR3: CSASPGTGPINYGYTF. CDR3 sequence (DNA): TGCAGTGCTAGTCCCGGGACAGGGCCGATTAACTATGGCTACACCTTC.

V is TRBV5-1 and J is TRBJ2-7; 7 nucleotides align to TRBD1. CDR1 SGHRS and CDR2 YFSETQ come from the germline V gene. V shed 4 bases and J 2 bases; nucleotides not matched to a gene: 6. This CDR3 contains 14 residues. The CDR3 sequence: CASSPGDSTYEQYF. CDR3 nucleotides: TGCGCCAGCAGCCCTGGGGACAGTACCTACGAGCAGTACTTC.

The J gene is TRBJ2-7, the V gene TRBV3-1 (or the pseudogene TRBV3-2); tentatively, D is TRBD2 (6 bases). Trimming left V 3 bases short and J 5 bases short, with 20 bases between. This CDR3 comprises 16 residues. Germline loops: CDR1 LGHDT, CDR2 YNNKEL (reference sequence). The CDR3 nucleotides are TGTGCCAGCAGCCAGGAACCGGGACTTAGCGCCCACGAGCAGTACTTC. Its translation is CASSQEPGLSAHEQYF.